Listed here are 30 T cell receptor beta chains from one sample, sequenced in a study of vaccination and CD4 T cells after COVID-19. Treatment indicated: roughly 11-day PBMC culture with coronavirus spike peptide pools or control peptides (ViraFEST assay). These TCRs' antigens remain unknown. Sequencing of the DNA from cultured CD4+ T cells was carried out with the Oncomine TCR Beta short-read assay. In TCRdb, the PCR reads were re-called with MiXCR into one record per CDR3 protein. The repertoire includes roughly 16,000 distinct CDR3 sequences, approximately 84% of them detected once, and approximately 9.9% sits in the top ten. The source material was CD4+ T cells from blood, cultured in vitro, sampled after SARS-CoV-2 vaccination. These receptor sequences come from a human donor who received a COVID-19 vaccine.

This clonotype was counted once. V and J are TRBV2 and TRBJ1-4; 12 bases fit TRBD1. The junction had 6 bases not matched to a gene; V was cut back by 6 bases and J by 1 base. Per the germline V gene, CDR1 is SNHLY and CDR2 is FYNNEI. CDR3 length equals 17 residues. The CDR3, as DNA: TGTGCCAGCAGGGGACAGGGGGCTCCTAGAACTAATGAAAAACTGTTTTTT. It specifies CASRGQGAPRTNEKLFF.

This clonotype has a handful of counts. The genes are TRBV20-1 and TRBJ1-1; possibly TRBD1 for D (5 bases). CDR3 length: 16 amino acids. V gave up 1 base and J gave up 0 bases, with 15 bases separating them. Germline V lookup: CDR1 DFQATT, CDR2 SNEGSKA (reference sequence). Written as DNA, the CDR3 is TGCAGTGCTAGAGTCTCCGCAGGGAACATGAACACTGAAGCTTTCTTT. Translation gives CSARVSAGNMNTEAFF.

The rearrangement joins TRBV10-3 to TRBJ1-2, with 7 bases that match TRBD1. CDR3 length equals 13 residues. With V trimmed by 5 bases and J by 5 bases, 5 bases remained unmatched. Germline CDR1 reads ENHRY; CDR2 reads SYGVKD. The CDR3 bases are TGTGCCATCAGTCCAGGGGGTCGATATGGCTACACCTTC. This codes for CAISPGGRYGYTF.

This rearrangement joins TRBV15 to TRBJ2-2; either TRBD1 or TRBD2 may supply D (5 bases each). The V end was cut by 4 bases, the J end by 2 bases, with 11 bases between. This CDR3 has 15 amino acids. The germline CDR1 and CDR2 sequences are LNHNV and YYDKDF (reference sequence). In nucleotides, the CDR3 is TGTGCCACCAGCATGTTCAGGGACAACACCGGGGAGCTGTTTTTT. This sequence encodes CATSMFRDNTGELFF. The variable domain in full, with the rest retrieved from reference TRBV15 and TRBJ2-2, is DAMVIQNPRYQVTQFGKPVTLSCSQTLNHNVMYWYQQKSSQAPKLLFHYYDKDFNNEADTPDNFQSRRPNTSFCFLDIRSPGLGDTAMYLCATSMFRDNTGELFFGEGSRLTVL.

The genes are TRBV19 and TRBJ1-1, with D maybe TRBD1 (5 bases). This CDR3 region has 16 residues. Deletions cut 5 bases from V and 1 base from J, with 17 bases between. Germline V lookup: CDR1 LNHDA, CDR2 SQIVND (reference sequence). CDR3: CASSPGGPRRNTEAFF. CDR3 sequence (DNA): TGTGCCAGTAGTCCTGGGGGACCCCGGCGGAACACTGAAGCTTTCTTT.

The J gene is TRBJ1-6, the V gene TRBV19, with TRBD1 matching 8 bases. V was pared by 4 bases and J by 8 bases, with 7 bases of the junction left unmatched. Germline CDR1 and CDR2: LNHDA and SQIVND (reference sequence). The CDR3 loop spans 15 amino acids. CDR3 nucleotide sequence: TGTGCCAGTAGTACGGGACAGGTGGAATATTCACCCCTCCACTTT. Residues: CASSTGQVEYSPLHF. The whole variable domain, filled in from reference TRBV19 and TRBJ1-6, reads DGGITQSPKYLFRKEGQNVTLSCEQNLNHDAMYWYRQDPGQGLRLIYYSQIVNDFQKGDIAEGYSVSREKKESFPLTVTSAQKNPTAFYLCASSTGQVEYSPLHFGNGTRLTVT.

The CDR3 loop reads CASSLDSYNTEAFF. The CDR3 nucleotides read TGTGCCAGCAGTTTAGATTCCTACAACACTGAAGCTTTCTTT. This sequence joins TRBV12-3 or TRBV12-4 and TRBJ1-1; D remains ambiguous. Trimming stripped 1 base from V and 2 bases from J, with 8 bases between. The CDR3 length is 14 residues.

The chain couples TRBV16 to TRBJ1-1; 7 nucleotides align to TRBD1. The CDR3 runs 14 residues. Per the germline V gene, CDR1 is KGHSY and CDR2 is FQNENV. The V segment lost 5 bases and the J segment 6 bases; nucleotides outside the gene matches: 9. In DNA, the CDR3 is TGTGCCAGCAGCAAACAGGGGAGCTCAGCTGAAGCTTTCTTT. Translated, it gives CASSKQGSSAEAFF.

The rearrangement joins TRBV27 to TRBJ1-5; D is unresolved. Trimming left V 3 bases short and J 6 bases short, with 18 bases between. Per the germline V gene, CDR1 is MNHEY and CDR2 is SMNVEV (reference sequence). This CDR3 region has 16 residues. The CDR3 bases are TGTGCCAGCAGTTTGTCCCCCCCCGGGGTCAGTCAGCCCCAGCATTTT. Translated, it gives CASSLSPPGVSQPQHF.

V usage is TRBV7-2 and J usage is TRBJ1-2; TRBD1 is a possible D gene (5 bases). This CDR3 region has 15 residues. V was pared by 1 base and J by 1 base, with 10 bases between. The V gene's germline CDR1 is SGHTA and CDR2 FQGNSA. The CDR3 sequence: CASSLGAGFNYGYTF. The CDR3 region has the DNA TGTGCCAGCAGCTTAGGGGCAGGGTTTAACTATGGCTACACCTTC.

This chain joins TRBV5-6 and TRBJ1-2, with 8 bases lining up with TRBD1. CDR3 size: 15 residues. The germline V gene encodes CDR1 SGHDT and CDR2 YYEEEE. Germline trimming cut 4 bases from V and 8 bases from J; bases unmatched to any gene: 13. The CDR3 DNA reads as TGTGCCAGCAGCCGCCCCGGACAGGGTAGGGGCGGCTACACCTTC. It encodes CASSRPGQGRGGYTF.

The chain combines TRBV20-1 with TRBJ1-6; D is possibly TRBD1 (5 bases). The CDR3 length is 15 residues. Germline V gives CDR1 DFQATT, CDR2 SNEGSKA (reference sequence). Trimming stripped 1 base from V and 3 bases from J, with 10 bases between. The CDR3 DNA sequence: TGCAGTGCTAGAGGGGGCGCTGACTATAATTCACCCCTCCACTTT. This codes for CSARGGADYNSPLHF.

V gene TRBV20-1 combines with J gene TRBJ2-5; 10 nucleotides match TRBD2. Germline V gives CDR1 DFQATT, CDR2 SNEGSKA (reference sequence). The CDR3 length is 16 residues. The J segment lost 4 bases and the V segment lost 0 bases, leaving 8 bases of the junction unmatched. Here the CDR3 DNA reads TGCAGTGCTAGAGATGGGAGCGGGGGGGCCGGAGAGACCCAGTACTTC. Protein sequence: CSARDGSGGAGETQYF.

The chain is built from TRBV20-1 and TRBJ2-3; either TRBD1 or TRBD2 may fit D (5 bases each). The CDR3 length is 15 residues. V was cut by 5 bases and J by 2 bases, with 17 bases left in between. The germline V gene encodes CDR1 DFQATT and CDR2 SNEGSKA (reference sequence). The CDR3 reads CSAGDAREPTDTQYF. The CDR3 DNA reads as TGCAGTGCTGGGGATGCCAGGGAGCCCACAGATACGCAGTATTTT.

The chain recombines TRBV7-2 with TRBJ1-5; 9 bases map to TRBD1. The V gene end was trimmed by 2 bases and the J gene end by 5 bases; junction bases not matched to a gene: 4. CDR1 is SGHTA and CDR2 is FQGNSA in the germline V gene. The CDR3 runs 15 residues. The CDR3 loop reads CASSLTGGKYQPQHF. The DNA of the CDR3 is TGTGCCAGCAGCTTAACAGGGGGCAAGTATCAGCCCCAGCATTTT.

This clonotype was counted once. The genes are TRBV25-1 and TRBJ1-1, with D maybe TRBD1 (5 bases). Germline CDR1 is MGHDK and CDR2 is SYGVNS. Trimming pared 2 bases from V and 3 bases from J, leaving 13 bases between. This CDR3 spans 15 amino acids. The CDR3 nucleotides are TGTGCCAGCAGTGAAATGGGGGTCCTTGACACTGAAGCTTTCTTT. It is translated as CASSEMGVLDTEAFF.

The CDR3 loop reads CASGPEGGGATPGYTF. CDR3 in DNA: TGTGCTAGTGGTCCCGAGGGAGGGGGCGCCACTCCTGGCTACACCTTC. The chain combines TRBV12-5 with TRBJ1-2, with TRBD1 matching 7 bases. The J segment lost 7 bases and the V segment lost 5 bases, leaving 16 bases of the junction unmatched. Germline CDR1 LGHNT, CDR2 FRNRAP. CDR3 length equals 16 residues.

The V and J genes are TRBV2 and TRBJ2-5, with 12 bases identical to TRBD2. This CDR3 has 16 amino acids. Trimming at V came to 8 bases and at J to 4 bases, leaving 11 bases not matched to a gene. Germline CDR1 SNHLY, CDR2 FYNNEI. CDR3 DNA sequence: TGTGCCAGCGCATTCTCTAGCGGGGGGGTCGGAGAGACCCAGTACTTC. Residues: CASAFSSGGVGETQYF.

V and J are TRBV25-1 and TRBJ1-1, with a possible D match to TRBD1 (6 bases). Germline lookup yields CDR1 MGHDK and CDR2 SYGVNS. V was trimmed by 6 bases and J by 6 bases, leaving 14 bases between them. The CDR3 loop spans 13 amino acids. CDR3 amino acids: CASSEVGGPEAFF. The CDR3 region has the DNA TGTGCCAGCAGCGAGGTGGGGGGCCCTGAAGCTTTCTTT. The full variable domain, rest sourced from reference TRBV25-1 and TRBJ1-1, is EADIYQTPRYLVIGTGKKITLECSQTMGHDKMYWYQQDPGMELHLIHYSYGVNSTEKGDLSSESTVSRIRTEHFPLTLESARPSHTSQYLCASSEVGGPEAFFGQGTRLTVV.

This sequence joins TRBV18 and TRBJ2-5; TRBD1 or TRBD2 may be the D gene (5 bases each). The germline V and J ends were trimmed by 1 base and 3 bases, with 12 bases remaining between them. The CDR3 has 15 amino acids. CDR1 and CDR2 (germline): KGHSH, LQKENI. CDR3 protein: CASSPRGQGKETQYF. For the CDR3, the DNA is TGTGCCAGCTCACCACGCGGGCAGGGTAAAGAGACCCAGTACTTC.

The chain uses TRBV25-1 and TRBJ1-6; 11 nucleotides line up with TRBD1. This CDR3 has 14 amino acids. The V gene end was trimmed by 5 bases and the J gene end by 7 bases; junction bases not matched to a gene: 1. Looked up from germline, CDR1 is MGHDK and CDR2 is SYGVNS. CDR3: CASSRTGGNSPLHF. CDR3 DNA: TGTGCCAGCAGTCGGACAGGGGGCAATTCACCCCTCCACTTT. Based on the CDR3 plus reference TRBV25-1 and TRBJ1-6, the full variable domain is EADIYQTPRYLVIGTGKKITLECSQTMGHDKMYWYQQDPGMELHLIHYSYGVNSTEKGDLSSESTVSRIRTEHFPLTLESARPSHTSQYLCASSRTGGNSPLHFGNGTRLTVT.

CDR3 sequence (DNA): TGCAGTGCTAGAGGCCAGGGTATCTACGAGCAGTACTTC. Encoded protein: CSARGQGIYEQYF. V is TRBV20-1 and J is TRBJ2-7; a possible D gene is TRBD1 (5 bases). Germline V gene lookup returns CDR1 DFQATT and CDR2 SNEGSKA (reference sequence). The CDR3 runs 13 residues. Trimming left V 1 base short and J 3 bases short, with 10 bases between.

The V call is TRBV7-9, the J call TRBJ1-2, with TRBD1 matching over 8 bases. The germline V gene encodes CDR1 SEHNR and CDR2 FQNEAQ (reference sequence). V lost 0 bases to trimming and J lost 2 bases; unmatched junction nucleotides: 5. The CDR3 has 16 residues. The DNA for the CDR3 is TGTGCCAGCAGCTTAGCACGGACAGGGTTCAACTATGGCTACACCTTC. It codes for CASSLARTGFNYGYTF.

V is TRBV2 and J is TRBJ2-3; TRBD2 aligns across 9 bases. The CDR3 totals 15 residues. The J segment lost 2 bases and the V segment lost 6 bases, leaving 6 bases of the junction unmatched. Germline V CDR1 and CDR2: SNHLY, FYNNEI. CDR3 nucleotides: TGTGCCAGCAGCGGGCTAGCGGGATCCACAGATACGCAGTATTTT. Its protein product is CASSGLAGSTDTQYF. The whole variable domain, remainder taken from reference TRBV2 and TRBJ2-3, is EPEVTQTPSHQVTQMGQEVILRCVPISNHLYFYWYRQILGQKVEFLVSFYNNEISEKSEIFDDQFSVERPDGSNFTLKIRSTKLEDSAMYFCASSGLAGSTDTQYFGPGTRLTVL.

This clonotype has just a few counts. The J gene is TRBJ1-6, the V gene TRBV30, with no clear D. The CDR3 consists of 12 residues. V was clipped by 1 base and J by 8 bases, with 6 bases between them. Germline V lookup: CDR1 GTSNPN, CDR2 SVGIG (reference sequence). This CDR3 reads CAWSGVDSPLHF. As DNA, the CDR3 is TGTGCCTGGAGTGGAGTGGATTCACCCCTCCACTTT.

This chain connects TRBV21-1 to TRBJ2-1. TRBV21-1 is labeled a pseudogene. The CDR3 has 12 amino acids. In DNA, the CDR3 is TGTGCCAGCAGCAAAGGTCGGAAAGGGCAGTTCTTC. Its protein product is CASSKGRKGQFF.

This chain connects TRBV7-9 to TRBJ2-5; TRBD2 matches at 13 bases. V was clipped by 5 bases and J by 4 bases; unmatched bases: 16. CDR3 length: 19 residues. Looked up from germline, CDR1 is SEHNR and CDR2 is FQNEAQ (reference sequence). The CDR3 DNA follows: TGTGCCAGCAGCAAACCTCCGGGACTAGCGGGGCCGAGGGGAGAGACCCAGTACTTC. It translates to CASSKPPGLAGPRGETQYF.

V gene TRBV27 combines with J gene TRBJ1-5; D is uncertain. The CDR3 loop spans 14 amino acids. CDR1 and CDR2 from the germline V gene are MNHEY and SMNVEV (reference sequence). Trimming took 4 bases from V and 1 from J, leaving 8 bases between them. CDR3 nucleotides: TGTGCCAGCAGTTCTCTGGGGAGCAATCAGCCCCAGCATTTT. It encodes CASSSLGSNQPQHF.

This rearrangement joins TRBV6-1 to TRBJ1-5; unclear D gene. There are 13 residues in the CDR3. The V and J ends lost 5 bases and 4 bases respectively, with 9 bases between them. Germline values: CDR1 MNHNS, CDR2 SASEGT. DNA for the CDR3: TGTGCCAGCAGTCGGAGTGGTAATCAGCCCCAGCATTTT. Translation gives CASSRSGNQPQHF.

This chain links TRBV2 with TRBJ1-5; no firm D call. The germline V gene encodes CDR1 SNHLY and CDR2 FYNNEI. Trimming removed 7 bases at V and 5 bases at J, with 15 bases between. The CDR3 has 14 residues. The CDR3 region is CASMGITFDQPQHF. DNA for the CDR3: TGTGCCAGCATGGGGATAACCTTCGATCAGCCCCAGCATTTT. The complete variable domain, with remaining parts taken from reference TRBV2 and TRBJ1-5, reads EPEVTQTPSHQVTQMGQEVILRCVPISNHLYFYWYRQILGQKVEFLVSFYNNEISEKSEIFDDQFSVERPDGSNFTLKIRSTKLEDSAMYFCASMGITFDQPQHFGDGTRLSIL.